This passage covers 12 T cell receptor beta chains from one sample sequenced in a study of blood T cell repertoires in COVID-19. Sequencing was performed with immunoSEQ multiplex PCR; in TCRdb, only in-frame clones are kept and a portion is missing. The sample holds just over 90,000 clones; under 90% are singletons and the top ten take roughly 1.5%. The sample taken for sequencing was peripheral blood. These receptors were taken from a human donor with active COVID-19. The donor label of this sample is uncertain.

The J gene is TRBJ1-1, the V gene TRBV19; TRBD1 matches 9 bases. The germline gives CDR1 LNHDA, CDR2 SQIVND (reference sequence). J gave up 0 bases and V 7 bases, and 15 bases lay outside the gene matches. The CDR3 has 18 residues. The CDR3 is CASTLLPGQGAMNTEAFF. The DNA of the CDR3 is TGTGCCAGTACCCTCCTCCCGGGACAGGGCGCAATGAACACTGAAGCTTTCTTT.

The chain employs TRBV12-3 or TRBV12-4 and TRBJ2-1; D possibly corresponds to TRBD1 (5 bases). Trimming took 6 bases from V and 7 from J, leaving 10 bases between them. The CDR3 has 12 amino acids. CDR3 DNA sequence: TGTGCCAGCAGCCCCAACAGGAATGAGCAGTTCTTC. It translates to CASSPNRNEQFF.

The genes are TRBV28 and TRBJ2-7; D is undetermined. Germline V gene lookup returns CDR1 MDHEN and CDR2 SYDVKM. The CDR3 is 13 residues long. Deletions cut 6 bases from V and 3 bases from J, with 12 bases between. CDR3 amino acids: CASSPPTFYEQYF. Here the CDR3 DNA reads TGTGCCAGCAGCCCCCCTACCTTCTACGAGCAGTACTTC.

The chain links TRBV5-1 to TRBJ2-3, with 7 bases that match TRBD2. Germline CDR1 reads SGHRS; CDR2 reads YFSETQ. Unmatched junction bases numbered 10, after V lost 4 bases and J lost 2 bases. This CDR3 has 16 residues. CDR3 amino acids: CASSPGASGSTDTQYF. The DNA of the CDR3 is TGCGCCAGCAGCCCCGGGGCTAGCGGTTCCACAGATACGCAGTATTTT.

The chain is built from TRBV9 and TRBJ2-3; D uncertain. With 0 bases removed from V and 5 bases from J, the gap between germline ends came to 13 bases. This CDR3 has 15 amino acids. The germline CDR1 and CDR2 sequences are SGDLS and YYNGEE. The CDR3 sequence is CASSVGLATVDTQYF. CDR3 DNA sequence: TGTGCCAGCAGCGTAGGGTTGGCTACAGTAGATACGCAGTATTTT.

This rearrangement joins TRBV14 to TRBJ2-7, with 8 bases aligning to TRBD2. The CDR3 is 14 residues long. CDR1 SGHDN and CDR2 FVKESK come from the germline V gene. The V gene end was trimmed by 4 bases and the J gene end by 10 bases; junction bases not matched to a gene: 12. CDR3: CASSPGDSGIGQYF. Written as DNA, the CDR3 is TGTGCCAGCAGCCCGGGCGATAGCGGGATTGGACAGTACTTC.

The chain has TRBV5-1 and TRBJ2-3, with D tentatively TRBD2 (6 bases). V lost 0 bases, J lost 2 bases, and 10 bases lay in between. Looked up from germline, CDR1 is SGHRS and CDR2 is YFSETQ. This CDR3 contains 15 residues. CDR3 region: CASSLVGTPTDTQYF. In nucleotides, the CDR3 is TGCGCCAGCAGCTTGGTTGGGACTCCCACAGATACGCAGTATTTT.

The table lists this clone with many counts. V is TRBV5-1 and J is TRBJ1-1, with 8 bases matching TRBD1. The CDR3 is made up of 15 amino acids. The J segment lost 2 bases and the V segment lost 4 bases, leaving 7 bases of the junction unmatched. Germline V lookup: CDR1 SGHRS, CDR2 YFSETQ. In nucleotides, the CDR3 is TGCGCCAGCAGCCTTGGACAGGGTAGTAACACTGAAGCTTTCTTT. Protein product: CASSLGQGSNTEAFF.

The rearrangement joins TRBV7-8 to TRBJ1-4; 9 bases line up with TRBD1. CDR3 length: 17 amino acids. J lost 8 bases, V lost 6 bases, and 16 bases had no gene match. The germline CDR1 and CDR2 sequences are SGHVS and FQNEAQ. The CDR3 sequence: CASSFGRNRGQGEKLFF. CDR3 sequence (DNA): TGTGCCAGCAGTTTTGGGAGAAACAGGGGGCAAGGGGAAAAACTGTTTTTT.

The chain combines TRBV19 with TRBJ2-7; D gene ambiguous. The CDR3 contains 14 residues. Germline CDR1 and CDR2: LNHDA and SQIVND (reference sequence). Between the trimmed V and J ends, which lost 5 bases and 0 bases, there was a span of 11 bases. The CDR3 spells CASSLAGNSYEQYF. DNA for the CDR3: TGTGCCAGTAGTCTGGCAGGAAACTCCTACGAGCAGTACTTC.

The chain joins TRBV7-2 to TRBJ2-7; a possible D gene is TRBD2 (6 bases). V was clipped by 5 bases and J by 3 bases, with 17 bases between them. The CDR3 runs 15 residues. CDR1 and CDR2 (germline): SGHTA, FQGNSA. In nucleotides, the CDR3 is TGTGCCAGCAGCACGCGACTGACCGGGGGCTACGAGCAGTACTTC. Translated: CASSTRLTGGYEQYF.

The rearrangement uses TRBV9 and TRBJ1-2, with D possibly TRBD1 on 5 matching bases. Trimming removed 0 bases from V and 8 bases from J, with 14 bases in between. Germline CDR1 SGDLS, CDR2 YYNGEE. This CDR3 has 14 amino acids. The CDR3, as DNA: TGTGCCAGCAGCGTAGGGGAGGGACTGCAGGGCTACACCTTC. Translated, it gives CASSVGEGLQGYTF.